This T cell receptor (beta chain) derives from a study of T cell repertoires in cytomegalovirus infection. Across the study: Shared public TCR beta signatures pointed to both CMV infection and a matching HLA type. Findings of the study overall: HLA-C-restricted TCR beta clonotypes specific for CMV led the ex vivo response. Carriers of CMV and the relevant HLA type were discriminated by public TCR beta frequency.

The CDR3 covers 14 residues. V was pared by 7 bases and J by 3 bases, with 15 bases between. Germline values: CDR1 MDHEN, CDR2 SYDVKM. This clonotype was picked up a small number of times. Its specificity is not known. Via MiXCR, TCRdb re-called the reads, giving one row per CDR3 protein. The table has approximately 730,000 distinct CDR3 sequences, about 30% seen once. This sequence joins TRBV28 and TRBJ2-5; D is possibly TRBD1 or TRBD2 (5 bases each). The material was cultured PBMCs, obtained from culture after CMV antigen stimulation. The sequence was collected from a human donor in good health (CMV status not recorded). Some clones in this sample may be carry-over from other donors' samples. The CDR3 sequence is CASMEIGTKETQYF. The CDR3 DNA sequence: TGTGCCAGCATGGAAATAGGGACGAAAGAGACCCAGTACTTC. Full variable domain (remainder filled in from reference TRBV28 and TRBJ2-5): DVKVTQSSRYLVKRTGEKVFLECVQDMDHENMFWYRQDPGLGLRLIYFSYDVKMKEKGDIPEGYSVSREKKERFSLILESASTNQTSMYLCASMEIGTKETQYFGPGTRLLVL.